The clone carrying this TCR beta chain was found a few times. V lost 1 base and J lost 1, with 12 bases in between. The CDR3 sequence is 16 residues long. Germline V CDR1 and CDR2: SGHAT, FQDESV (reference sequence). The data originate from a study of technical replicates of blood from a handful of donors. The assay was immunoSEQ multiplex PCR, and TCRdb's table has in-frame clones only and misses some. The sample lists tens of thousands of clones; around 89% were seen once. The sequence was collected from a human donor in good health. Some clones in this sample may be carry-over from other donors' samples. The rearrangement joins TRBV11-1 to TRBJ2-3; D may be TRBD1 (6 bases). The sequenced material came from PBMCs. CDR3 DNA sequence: TGTGCCAGCAGCTTAGGTCTGGACAGCCGCACAGATACGCAGTATTTT. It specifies CASSLGLDSRTDTQYF.